The 15 T cell receptor beta chains reported below all come from one sample, sequenced in a study of preoperative IRX-2 immunotherapy in early breast cancer. Libraries were prepared by immunoSEQ multiplex PCR; TCRdb keeps only in-frame clonotypes and omits some of them. The repertoire has 35,000 to 45,000 clones, around 77% of them found once; the top ten carry approximately 1.1%. The treatment is: preoperative locoregional IRX-2 cytokine immunotherapy. This material consisted of tumor tissue, taken after IRX-2 immunotherapy. Source of these receptors: a human donor with breast cancer.

The chain joins TRBV6-8 to TRBJ1-3; D uncertain. Looked up from germline, CDR1 is MNHGY and CDR2 is SAAAGT. CDR3 size: 17 residues. Trimming stripped 5 bases from V and 4 bases from J, with 21 bases between. This CDR3 is CASSPIVGLTTGNTIYF. In nucleotides, the CDR3 is TGTGCCAGCAGTCCGATCGTTGGCCTAACGACGGGAAACACCATATATTTT.

V and J are TRBV6-4 and TRBJ2-7; D might be TRBD1 (6 bases). CDR1 and CDR2 (germline): MRHNA, SNTAGT. CDR3 length: 15 amino acids. Trimming took 9 bases from V and 1 from J, leaving 19 bases between them. The CDR3 loop reads CASLTAAQGSYEQYF. In nucleotides, the CDR3 is TGTGCCAGTCTAACGGCCGCTCAGGGGTCCTACGAGCAGTACTTC.

This chain connects TRBV19 to TRBJ2-3; 7 bases line up with TRBD2. The length of the CDR3 is 12 residues. Germline CDR1 and CDR2: LNHDA and SQIVND (reference sequence). Trimming cost V 5 bases and J 4 bases; bases outside gene matches: 0. The CDR3 DNA follows: TGTGCCAGTAGTGGGAGGGCAGATACGCAGTATTTT. Its protein is CASSGRADTQYF.

The chain recombines TRBV6-7 with TRBJ1-1; D is unresolved. Being an ORF, TRBV6-7 has a function that is uncertain. V was cut by 10 bases and J by 0 bases, with 27 bases left in between. The CDR3 sequence is 18 residues long. CDR3 amino acids: CATNPRRFQRILNTEAFF. The CDR3 DNA reads TGTGCCACCAACCCACGAAGATTTCAAAGGATTCTGAACACTGAAGCTTTCTTT.

The rearrangement uses TRBV11-3 and TRBJ2-3, with 8 bases aligning to TRBD2. This CDR3 region has 14 residues. Trimming cost V 5 bases and J 5 bases; bases outside gene matches: 6. Germline V gene sequence: CDR1 SGHNT, CDR2 YENEEA. For the CDR3, the DNA is TGTGCCAGCAGCCGGGGACTAGTTGGAGATACGCAGTATTTT. It codes for CASSRGLVGDTQYF. Together with reference TRBV11-3 and TRBJ2-3, the CDR3 gives the full variable domain: EAGVVQSPRYKIIEKKQPVAFWCNPISGHNTLYWYLQNLGQGPELLIRYENEEAVDDSQLPKDRFSAERLKGVDSTLKIQPAELGDSAVYLCASSRGLVGDTQYFGPGTRLTVL.

The chain links TRBV18 to TRBJ2-5; TRBD2 agrees at 11 bases. There are 15 residues in the CDR3. Germline lookup yields CDR1 KGHSH and CDR2 LQKENI. The V gene end was trimmed by 3 bases and the J gene end by 5 bases; junction bases not matched to a gene: 5. The CDR3 DNA reads as TGTGCCAGCTCACCCCTAGCGGGAGGACGGGAGACCCAGTACTTC. Its protein product is CASSPLAGGRETQYF.

The chain employs TRBV7-7 and TRBJ2-7; D not certain. In germline, CDR1 is SSHAT, CDR2 FNYEAQ (reference sequence). Trimming took 3 bases from V and 0 from J, leaving 12 bases between them. The CDR3 contains 15 residues. The CDR3 here is CASSLGLLSSYEQYF. CDR3 nucleotides: TGTGCCAGCAGCTTGGGCCTTCTAAGCTCCTACGAGCAGTACTTC.

This chain uses TRBV7-1 with TRBJ2-1; 8 nucleotides match TRBD2. TRBV7-1 falls under the ORF class, with uncertain function. This CDR3 is built from 15 residues. Trimming cost V 6 bases and J 7 bases; bases outside gene matches: 11. Here the CDR3 reads CASRPRTSKVNEQFF. As DNA, the CDR3 is TGTGCCAGCAGACCTCGGACTAGCAAGGTAAATGAGCAGTTCTTC.

This clone occurred once. The CDR3 bases are TGCAGCGCCCGGACAGGGGGTGTGCTCGAGCAGTACTTC. This sequence encodes CSARTGGVLEQYF. The chain combines TRBV29-1 with TRBJ2-7; TRBD1 matches at 10 bases. CDR1 SQVTM and CDR2 ANQGSEA come from the germline V gene. V dropped 7 bases and J dropped 6; count of bases not matched to a gene: 9. The CDR3 is 13 amino acids.

This clone was seen a few times. This chain links TRBV6-8 with TRBJ2-3; 11 bases map to TRBD2. Germline lookup yields CDR1 MNHGY and CDR2 SAAAGT. Germline trimming cut 6 bases from V and 6 bases from J; bases unmatched to any gene: 11. CDR3 length: 16 amino acids. The CDR3 DNA is TGTGCCAGCAGACAACCCACTAGCGGGGGAATGGATACGCAGTATTTT. Translating gives CASRQPTSGGMDTQYF.

The rearrangement joins TRBV6-4 to TRBJ1-5, with no clear D. Germline values: CDR1 MRHNA, CDR2 SNTAGT. This CDR3 is built from 11 residues. The V and J ends lost 4 bases and 13 bases respectively, with 11 bases between them. CDR3 region: CASSGAQKQHF. The CDR3 nucleotides are TGTGCCAGCAGTGGAGCCCAGAAGCAGCATTTT.

This chain links TRBV10-3 with TRBJ1-2; D call uncertain. V lost 2 bases, J lost 0 bases, and 10 bases lay in between. CDR1 is ENHRY, CDR2 SYGVKD, per germline. The CDR3 extends over 15 amino acids. CDR3 loop: CAISETASPNYGYTF. DNA of the CDR3: TGTGCCATCAGTGAGACAGCGTCTCCTAACTATGGCTACACCTTC.

The V call is TRBV19, the J call TRBJ2-2; TRBD1 agrees at 7 bases. The CDR3 consists of 15 residues. In germline, CDR1 is LNHDA, CDR2 SQIVND (reference sequence). Germline trimming cut 6 bases from V and 5 bases from J; bases unmatched to any gene: 9. CDR3 in DNA: TGTGCCAGTAGCTCTAGGGACAGTCCAACCGGGGAGCTGTTTTTT. Its protein product is CASSSRDSPTGELFF. The full variable domain, rest sourced from reference TRBV19 and TRBJ2-2, is DGGITQSPKYLFRKEGQNVTLSCEQNLNHDAMYWYRQDPGQGLRLIYYSQIVNDFQKGDIAEGYSVSREKKESFPLTVTSAQKNPTAFYLCASSSRDSPTGELFFGEGSRLTVL.

The chain employs TRBV30 and TRBJ2-7; D ambiguous. The germline V and J ends were trimmed by 0 bases and 2 bases, with 5 bases remaining between them. This CDR3 is built from 12 residues. Germline lookup yields CDR1 GTSNPN and CDR2 SVGIG (reference sequence). The CDR3: CAWSVGAYEQYF. The CDR3 DNA reads as TGTGCCTGGAGTGTAGGAGCCTACGAGCAGTACTTC.

This chain links TRBV5-1 with TRBJ1-2, with 7 bases identical to TRBD1. The CDR3 spans 15 residues. CDR1 and CDR2 from the germline V gene are SGHRS and YFSETQ. The J segment lost 7 bases and the V segment lost 5 bases, leaving 14 bases of the junction unmatched. The CDR3 protein is CASSPTPVRGFGYTF. The CDR3, as DNA: TGCGCCAGCAGTCCTACCCCAGTCAGGGGGTTTGGCTACACCTTC.